These T cell receptor beta chains were read from a single sample in a study of blood T cell repertoires in COVID-19. Using immunoSEQ multiplex PCR, the repertoire was profiled, and TCRdb retains in-frame clones only, with some absent. Among some 190,000 clones, approximately 80% were seen once, and the ten largest hold roughly 14%. Sequencing was carried out using PBMCs or T cells enriched from blood (not recorded which). The receptors shown here come from a man between 60 and 75 years old who had been exposed to COVID-19. CDR3s leave out the opening cysteine and the closing phenylalanine or tryptophan.

J gene: TRBJ2-7; V gene: TRBV10-3; CDR3 protein: AIKQGAGEQY
J gene: TRBJ2-1; V gene: TRBV19; CDR3 protein: ASTDGVSGYLEQF
J gene: TRBJ1-2; V gene: TRBV29-1; CDR3 protein: SVWTGRHGYT
J gene: TRBJ1-5; V gene: TRBV27; CDR3 protein: ASSPTGGFGNQPQH
J gene: TRBJ1-3; V gene: TRBV7-2; CDR3 protein: ASSFDSFSGNTIY
J gene: TRBJ2-7; V gene: TRBV30; CDR3 protein: AWSVIGQTSDREG
J gene: TRBJ2-7; V gene: TRBV28; CDR3 protein: ASRVGTGSPYEQY
J gene: TRBJ1-2; V gene: TRBV6-6; CDR3 protein: ASSGQGFGYGYT
J gene: TRBJ2-7; V gene: TRBV9; CDR3 protein: ASSVAPSGDYEQY
J gene: TRBJ1-5; V gene: TRBV7-8; CDR3 protein: ASSQGDSNQPQH
J gene: TRBJ2-3; V gene: TRBV4-3; CDR3 protein: ASSQVESSTDTQY